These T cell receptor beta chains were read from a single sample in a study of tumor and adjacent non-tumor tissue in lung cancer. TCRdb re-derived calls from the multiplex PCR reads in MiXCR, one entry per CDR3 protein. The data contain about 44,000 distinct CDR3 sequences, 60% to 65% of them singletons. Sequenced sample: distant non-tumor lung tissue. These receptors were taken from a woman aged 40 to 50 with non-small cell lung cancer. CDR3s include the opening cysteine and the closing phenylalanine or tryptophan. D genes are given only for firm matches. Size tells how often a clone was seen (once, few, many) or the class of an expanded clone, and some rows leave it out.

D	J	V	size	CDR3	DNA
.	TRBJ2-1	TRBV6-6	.	CASRYPLDEQFF	TGTGCCAGCCGTTACCCGTTGGATGAACAGTTCTTC
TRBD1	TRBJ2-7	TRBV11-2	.	CANSLGTSDRTYVQYF	TGTGCCAACAGCTTAGGTACATCGGACAGGACCTACGTGCAGTACTTC
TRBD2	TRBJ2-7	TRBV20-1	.	CSARDVLTSGLYEQHF	TGCAGTGCTAGAGATGTCTTAACTAGCGGACTCTACGAGCAACACTTC
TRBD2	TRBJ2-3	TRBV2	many	CASSERGTSVPDTQYF	TGTGCCAGCAGTGAGCGGGGGACTAGCGTTCCAGATACGCAGTATTTT
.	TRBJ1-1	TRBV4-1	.	CASSPPVRGDTEAFF	TGCGCCAGCAGCCCGCCGGTTAGGGGAGATACTGAAGCTTTCTTT
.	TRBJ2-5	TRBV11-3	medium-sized	CASSLILGRQETQYF	TGTGCCAGCAGCTTAATATTGGGGCGTCAAGAGACCCAGTACTTC
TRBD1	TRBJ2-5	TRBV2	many	CASIPTGLQETQYF	TGTGCCAGCATCCCGACAGGGCTCCAAGAGACCCAGTACTTC
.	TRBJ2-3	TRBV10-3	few	CAISVPGSTDTQYF	TGTGCCATCAGTGTCCCAGGGTCGACAGATACGCAGTATTTT
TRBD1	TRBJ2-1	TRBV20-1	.	CSASLKTGIRNKQFF	TGCAGTGCTAGCCTCAAGACAGGGATACGCAATAAGCAGTTCTTC
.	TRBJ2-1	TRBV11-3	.	CASNLGIYNEEFF	TGTGCCAGCAACTTAGGAATTTACAATGAGGAGTTCTTC
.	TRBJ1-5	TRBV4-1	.	CASTPPDWGQEQPQQF	TGCGCCAGCACCCCCCCAGACTGGGGGCAGGAGCAGCCCCAGCAGTTT
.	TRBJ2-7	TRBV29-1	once	CSVEERRVMDEQYF	TGCAGTGTTGAGGAAAGGAGGGTGATGGACGAGCAGTACTTC
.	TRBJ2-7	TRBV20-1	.	CSAIGWASVKYEQYF	TGCAGTGCTATTGGGTGGGCTAGCGTGAAGTACGAGCAGTACTTC
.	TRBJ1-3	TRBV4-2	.	CASSHDRRKGNTKYF	TGTGCCAGCAGCCACGACCGAAGGAAAGGAAACACCAAATATTTT
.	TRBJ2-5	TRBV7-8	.	CASSPSPDGLGETQYF	TGTGCCAGCAGCCCCAGCCCAGACGGTTTGGGAGAGACCCAGTACTTC
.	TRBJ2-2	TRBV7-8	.	CANSPAGPNTGELFF	TGTGCCAACAGCCCCGCAGGGCCCAACACCGGGGAGCTGTTTTTT
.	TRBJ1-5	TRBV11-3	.	CASSFAQGDQAQHF	TGTGCCAGCAGCTTTGCACAGGGTGATCAGGCCCAGCATTTT
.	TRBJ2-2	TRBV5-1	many	CASSLEVPWYTGELFF	TGCGCCAGCAGCTTGGAGGTACCATGGTACACCGGGGAGCTGTTTTTT
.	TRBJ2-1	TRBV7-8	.	CASSHPLPGYFYNEQFF	TGTGCCAGCAGCCATCCTTTGCCAGGTTATTTTTACAATGAGCAGTTCTTC
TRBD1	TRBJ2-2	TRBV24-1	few	CATSDFWDRDTGELFF	TGTGCCACCAGTGATTTTTGGGACAGAGACACCGGGGAGCTGTTTTTT
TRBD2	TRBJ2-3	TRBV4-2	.	CASIQAMRASGVGDTQYF	TGTGCCAGCATCCAAGCGATGAGGGCTAGCGGGGTGGGAGACACGCAGTATTTT
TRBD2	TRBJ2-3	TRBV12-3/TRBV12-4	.	CAGSPGTSIYTQYF	TGTGCCGGCAGTCCCGGGACTAGCATATATACGCAGTATTTT
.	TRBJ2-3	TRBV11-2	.	CASSASVVIDTQYF	TGTGCCAGTAGCGCTAGCGTTGTCATAGATACGCAGTATTTT
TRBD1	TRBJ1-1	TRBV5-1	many	CASRQSPGQGNTEAFF	TGCGCCAGCAGGCAAAGCCCGGGACAGGGGAACACTGAAGCTTTCTTT
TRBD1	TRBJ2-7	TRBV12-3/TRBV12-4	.	CACSPRTGIEGAYEQYF	TGTGCATGCAGTCCACGGACAGGGATTGAAGGAGCCTACGAGCAGTACTTC
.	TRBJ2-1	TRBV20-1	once	CSLGDIEQLF	TGCAGCCTCGGGGATATTGAGCAGTTATTC
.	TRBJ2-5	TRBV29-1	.	CSVFTVVVQETQYF	TGCAGCGTTTTTACGGTGGTTGTCCAAGAGACCCAGTACTTC
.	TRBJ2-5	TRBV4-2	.	CASSQDEAKIQTQYF	TGTGCCAGCAGCCAAGACGAGGCCAAGATTCAGACCCAGTACTTC
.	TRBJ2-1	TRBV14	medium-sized	CASSQDLGPLAYNEQFF	TGTGCCAGCAGCCAAGACTTAGGCCCGCTGGCCTACAATGAGCAGTTCTTC
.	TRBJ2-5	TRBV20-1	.	CSTRKGDWGETQYF	TGCAGTACTAGAAAGGGAGATTGGGGAGAGACCCAGTACTTC
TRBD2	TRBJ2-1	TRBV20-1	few	CSGSTSGRRNEQFF	TGCAGTGGCAGTACTAGCGGGAGGAGGAATGAGCAGTTCTTC
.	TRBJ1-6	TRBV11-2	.	CASNLASGNNSPLNF	TGTGCCAGTAACTTAGCCTCGGGGAATAATTCACCCCTCAACTTT
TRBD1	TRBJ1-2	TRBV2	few	CVAGGGLANYGYTF	TGTGTCGCAGGGGGGGGATTAGCTAACTATGGCTACACCTTC
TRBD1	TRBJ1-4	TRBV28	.	CASSAGQGGATNEKLFF	TGTGCCAGTAGCGCAGGACAGGGGGGAGCAACTAATGAAAAACTGTTTTTT
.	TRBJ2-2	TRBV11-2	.	CISSLAPLTGELFF	TGTATCAGCAGCTTAGCCCCTCTCACCGGGGAGCTGTTTTTT
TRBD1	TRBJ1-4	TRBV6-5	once	CASSFATGTNDKLFF	TGTGCCAGTAGTTTCGCGACAGGGACTAATGATAAACTGTTTTTT
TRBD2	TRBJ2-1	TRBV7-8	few	CASSISGGIYNEQFF	TGTGCCAGCAGCATTAGCGGGGGAATATACAATGAGCAGTTCTTC
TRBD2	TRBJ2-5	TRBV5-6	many	CASSGSPGGQETQYF	TGTGCCAGCAGCGGATCCCCGGGGGGTCAAGAGACCCAGTACTTC
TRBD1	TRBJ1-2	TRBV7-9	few	CASSPLMAGGYYGYTF	TGTGCCAGCAGCCCACTGATGGCAGGGGGCTACTATGGCTACACCTTC
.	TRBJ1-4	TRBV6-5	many	CASSGLGGLGLFF	TGTGCCAGCAGTGGGCTGGGCGGCCTTGGGCTGTTTTTT
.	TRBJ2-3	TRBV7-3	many	CASSDGRGYTDTQYF	TGTGCCAGCAGCGACGGCAGGGGATACACAGATACGCAGTATTTT
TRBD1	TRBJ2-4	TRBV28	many	CASSSYVTGVPKNIQYF	TGTGCCAGCAGTTCCTACGTTACAGGGGTGCCCAAAAACATTCAGTACTTC
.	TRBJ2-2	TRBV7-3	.	CASSWTNTGELFF	TGTGCCAGCAGCTGGACGAACACCGGGGAGCTGTTTTTT
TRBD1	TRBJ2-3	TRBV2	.	CASRALRGPTDTQYF	TGTGCCAGCAGAGCCCTCAGGGGGCCCACAGATACGCAGTATTTT
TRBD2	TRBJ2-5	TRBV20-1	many	CSAIGLAGYETQYF	TGCAGTGCTATAGGACTAGCGGGTTATGAGACCCAGTACTTC
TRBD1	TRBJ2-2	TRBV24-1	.	CATSDPPTGMNTGELFF	TGTGCCACCAGTGATCCCCCGACAGGGATGAACACCGGGGAGCTGTTTTTT
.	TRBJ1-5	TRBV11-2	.	CASSTLPQRGSQPQHF	TGTGCCAGCAGCACCCTCCCACAGAGGGGCAGTCAACCCCAGCATTTT
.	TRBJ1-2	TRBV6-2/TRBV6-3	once	CASSYGTDKYGFTF	TGTGCCAGCAGTTACGGGACGGATAAGTATGGCTTCACCTTC
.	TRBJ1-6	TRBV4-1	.	CASSLRHGGVGGSPLHF	TGCGCCAGCAGCCTGCGCCATGGGGGGGTTGGTGGTTCACCCCTCCACTTT
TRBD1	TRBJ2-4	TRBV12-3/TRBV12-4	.	CASIRDRGALDQYF	TGTGCCAGCATCCGCGACAGGGGTGCTTTAGATCAGTACTTC
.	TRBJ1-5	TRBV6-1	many	CASSEPGTSQPQHF	TGTGCCAGCAGTGAACCCGGGACCTCTCAGCCCCAGCATTTT
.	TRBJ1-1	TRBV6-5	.	CTSSSLGRDNEAFF	TGTACCAGCAGCAGCCTGGGACGGGACAATGAGGCTTTCTTT
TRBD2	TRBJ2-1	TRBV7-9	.	CVSSLVVAGRGEQFF	TGTGTCAGCAGCTTAGTCGTAGCGGGGCGTGGTGAGCAGTTCTTC
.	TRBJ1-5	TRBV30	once	CAWSTGTSGNHPQHF	TGTGCCTGGAGTACCGGGACGTCCGGGAATCATCCCCAGCATTTT
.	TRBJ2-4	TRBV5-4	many	CASSFWGPKNIQYF	TGTGCCAGCAGCTTTTGGGGGCCCAAAAACATTCAGTACTTC
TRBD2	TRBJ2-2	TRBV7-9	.	CASSFSGASGGPSGELFF	TGTGCCAGCAGCTTTTCAGGTGCTAGCGGGGGACCATCCGGGGAGCTGTTTTTT
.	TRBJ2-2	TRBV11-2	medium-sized	CASRWSLNTGELFF	TGTGCCAGCCGCTGGTCCCTAAACACCGGGGAGCTGTTTTTT
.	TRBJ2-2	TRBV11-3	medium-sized	CATSLWSGAGELFF	TGTGCCACCTCTCTGTGGTCAGGGGCCGGGGAGCTGTTTTTT
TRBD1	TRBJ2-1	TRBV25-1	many	CARPWAGQGKQFF	TGTGCCAGACCGTGGGCGGGACAGGGAAAGCAGTTCTTC